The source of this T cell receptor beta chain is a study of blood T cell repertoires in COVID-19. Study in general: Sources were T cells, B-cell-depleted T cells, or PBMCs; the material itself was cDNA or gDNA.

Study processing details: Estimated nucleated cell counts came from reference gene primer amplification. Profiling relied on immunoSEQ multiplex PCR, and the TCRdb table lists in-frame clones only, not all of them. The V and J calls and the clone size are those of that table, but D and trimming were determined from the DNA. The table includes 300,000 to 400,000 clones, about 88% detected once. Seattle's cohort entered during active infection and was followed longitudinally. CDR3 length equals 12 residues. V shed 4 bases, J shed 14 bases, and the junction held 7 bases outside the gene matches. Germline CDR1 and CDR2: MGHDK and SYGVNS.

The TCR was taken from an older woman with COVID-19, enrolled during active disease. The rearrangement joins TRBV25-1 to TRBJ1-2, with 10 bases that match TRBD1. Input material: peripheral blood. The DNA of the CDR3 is TGTGCCAGCAGTGGACAGACAGGGGGCTTGACCTTC. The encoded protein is CASSGQTGGLTF.